This T cell receptor beta chain stems from a study of T cells in Graves' hyperthyroidism and ophthalmopathy (dated by TCRdb to between 2018 and 2021). Regarding the study in general: Peripheral blood samples were taken at initial diagnosis, before any treatment was given. TCR V-J signatures able to tell the groups apart were searched for in a discovery cohort of around 95 patients, of whom more than 40 had Graves' ophthalmopathy and roughly 58 had stable Graves' hyperthyroidism. In roughly six Graves' hyperthyroidism patients, the study also compared T-cell repertoires from thyroid tissue with T-cell repertoires from blood. Prospective prediction of ophthalmopathy was tested in an independent validation cohort of about 19 hyperthyroidism patients and 15 to 17 patients who later progressed to ophthalmopathy. TCR Vbeta CDR3 sequencing of 120 to 150 peripheral blood samples (around 45 ophthalmopathy, 75 hyperthyroidism and roughly 17 progressor patients) is reported in the paper. After sampling, hyperthyroidism patients received methimazole starting at 30 mg daily, and ophthalmopathy patients received high-dose intravenous methylprednisolone. The roughly 100 discovery patients were randomly divided into training and test sets at a 7:3 ratio. What the authors observed across the whole study: In validation, progression to ophthalmopathy was predicted by the model with nearly 71% sensitivity and roughly 72% specificity, a median of about 6.4 months before onset. A model built on a 13 V-J signature distinguished ophthalmopathy from stable hyperthyroidism, reaching around 88% sensitivity and around 81% specificity in cross-validation and 80%/75% in testing. No statistical method was used to set the sample size in advance, and investigators knew the group allocation. Most expanded thyroid clonotypes (frequency above 0.001) were also found in blood, which suggests that blood repertoires may mirror thyroid immune responses.

The TCR beta CDR3 regions were amplified from the RNA transcripts. A first-round RT-PCR of the TCR CDR3 used the HTBI primer set with the Qiagen OneStep RT-PCR kit. A second multiplex PCR round built the libraries, followed by size selection and purification. Paired-end sequencing of the libraries was performed with 100 bp reads on an Illumina HiSeq2000. From the authors' description of their analysis: SOAPnuke was used to process the raw data, removing reads that contained adapters or uncalled bases, had a mean Phred below 15, or lacked an exact match to the constant primer or identifier. COPE v1.2.5 was used to merge high-quality paired reads, and clonotypes were defined as unique nucleotide sequences. MiTCR v1.1 was used to align the clonotypes against IMGT TRBV, TRBD and TRBJ reference segments. Analysis was restricted to V-J combinations with a frequency above 0.0001, which covered about 99% of repertoires. The TCS score was defined as the ratio of F50 (clonal expansion) to E x V (chaos), calculated using BLOSUM62-based TCRdist between CDR3 peptides within each V-J. Welch's t-statistics and random forest reduced 500 to 650 V-J features to about 12, which were used in a naive Bayes classifier (R e1071). TCRdb took the public reads, trimmed them with fastp at Q25, ran MiXCR for clone calling and kept in-frame beta chains. CDR3 protein sequences are deduplicated, and each keeps its most common genes and DNA. These V and J calls derive from TCRdb rather than the authors' analysis. A total of roughly 99,000 distinct CDR3 sequences appear in this sample, 15% to 20% of them only once. About 45% of the sample goes to the ten largest clones.

Stable Graves' hyperthyroidism was defined as no progression to ophthalmopathy during 18 months of follow-up. Hyperthyroidism patients were newly diagnosed, with disease duration under 2 months, and aged 18 to 65 years. Any patient with an uncontrolled infection, another autoimmune disease, pregnancy or lactation was excluded. Diagnoses were established on the basis of clinical symptoms, serum thyroxine and TRAb, thyroid ultrasound, and orbital computed tomography. PBMCs were isolated from more than 9 ml of fresh peripheral blood by Ficoll-Paque density gradient centrifugation. Total RNA was extracted with Trizol reagent, and quality was checked on an Agilent 2100 Bioanalyzer. This clonotype was detected many times. Its antigen is unknown. One base away there is no much larger clone; base qualities are not given. Its CDR3 holds 17 amino acids, cysteine through phenylalanine. The read is trimmed to its CDR3 DNA, 51 bases read in frame from base 1. The junction shows trimming of 6 bases on V and 4 bases on J, plus 23 bases between the germline ends. Reading the germline V gene gives CDR1 ENHRY and CDR2 SYGVKD.

This receptor was identified in a woman aged 45-65 years with Graves' hyperthyroidism. The specimen was blood. The chain employs TRBV10-3 and TRBJ2-3, with the D assignment possibly TRBD1 or TRBD2, given 5 matching bases for each. CDR3 loop: CAIRLGRGDGGSDTQYF. The DNA sequence is given as TGTGCCATCAGATTGGGTAGGGGTGACGGAGGATCAGATACGCAGTATTTT.